These 32 T cell receptor beta chains share one sample of origin, sequenced in a study of beta chain features in type 1 diabetes (dated by TCRdb to the late 2010s). Libraries were made using the immunoSEQ multiplex PCR assay. All of the isolated RNA was reverse transcribed with the High Capacity cDNA Reverse Transcription Kit, so expressed TCRB transcripts were sequenced. The immuneACCESS repertoire file appears here via TCRdb, limited to in-frame rearrangements. These files lack a portion of the clones; in checked studies, under half of the deficit traces to unresolved V genes, and the cause of the others is not known. This sample holds roughly 41,000 clones; roughly 50% were observed only once. The ten biggest clones cover roughly 0.7% of the sample. Sequencing was done on a sample of central memory CD4+ T cells from blood. These receptors were taken from a woman aged 18-29 years in good health.

In this sample, this clone turned up once. This rearrangement joins TRBV29-1 to TRBJ1-2; TRBD1 is a possible D gene (5 bases). Trimming took off 6 bases at V and 6 bases at J, with 20 bases between the two ends. The CDR3 consists of 14 residues. The germline V gene has CDR1 SQVTM and CDR2 ANQGSEA. The DNA of the CDR3 is TGCAGCGTCGTTGCATTTCAGGGTGGCGATGGCTACACCTTC. This codes for CSVVAFQGGDGYTF.

The V gene is TRBV30, the J gene TRBJ1-2; possible D gene TRBD1, 5 bases. Germline V CDR1 and CDR2: GTSNPN, SVGIG (reference sequence). The CDR3 totals 13 residues. V was shortened by 1 base and J by 8 bases, with 14 bases between the two germline ends. The CDR3 bases are TGTGCCTGGAGTGATCGGGGGATCGGAGGCTACACCTTC. This sequence encodes CAWSDRGIGGYTF.

This chain joins TRBV5-1 and TRBJ2-7, with a tentative D call TRBD2 (5 bases). Germline V gives CDR1 SGHRS, CDR2 YFSETQ. Trimming took 4 bases from V and 1 from J, leaving 18 bases between them. This CDR3 comprises 16 residues. CDR3 nucleotide sequence: TGCGCCAGCAGCGCGGGTACTTGGGATCGATCCTACGAGCAGTACTTC. Its translation is CASSAGTWDRSYEQYF.

The chain recombines TRBV12-5 with TRBJ2-3, with 10 positions matching TRBD2. The CDR3 is 15 residues long. Trimming at V came to 6 bases and at J to 1 base, leaving 4 bases not matched to a gene. Germline V gives CDR1 LGHNT, CDR2 FRNRAP. This CDR3 reads CASGESGRGTDTQYF. The CDR3 DNA follows: TGTGCTAGTGGCGAGAGCGGGAGGGGCACAGATACGCAGTATTTT.

This clone was seen only a few times. The chain carries TRBV13 and TRBJ1-4; D gene ambiguous. This CDR3 comprises 16 residues. The germline V gene encodes CDR1 PRHDT and CDR2 FYEKMQ (reference sequence). V lost 3 bases, J lost 0 bases, and 11 bases lay in between. The CDR3 here is CASSFSPVATNEKLFF. CDR3 bases: TGTGCCAGCAGCTTTTCCCCGGTTGCAACTAATGAAAAACTGTTTTTT.

The genes are TRBV2 and TRBJ2-7; no reliable D call. Trimming shortened V by 4 bases and J by 11 bases, and 15 bases separated the two germline ends. Germline CDR1 is SNHLY and CDR2 is FYNNEI. The CDR3 extends over 12 amino acids. The CDR3 bases are TGTGCCAGCAGTGGAGGCGGTCCGCGGAAGTACTTC. Protein product: CASSGGGPRKYF. Drawing the rest from reference TRBV2 and TRBJ2-7, the complete variable domain is EPEVTQTPSHQVTQMGQEVILRCVPISNHLYFYWYRQILGQKVEFLVSFYNNEISEKSEIFDDQFSVERPDGSNFTLKIRSTKLEDSAMYFCASSGGGPRKYFGPGTRLTVT.

The rearrangement links TRBV2 to TRBJ2-1; 14 positions agree with TRBD2. The CDR3 contains 19 residues. J was trimmed by 0 bases and V by 3 bases; bases with no gene match: 7. Germline V gene sequence: CDR1 SNHLY, CDR2 FYNNEI. For the CDR3, the DNA is TGTGCCAGCAGTGATACCGGGACTAGCGGGGGAAGCTCCTACAATGAGCAGTTCTTC. Its translation is CASSDTGTSGGSSYNEQFF. Full variable domain (missing parts from reference TRBV2 and TRBJ2-1): EPEVTQTPSHQVTQMGQEVILRCVPISNHLYFYWYRQILGQKVEFLVSFYNNEISEKSEIFDDQFSVERPDGSNFTLKIRSTKLEDSAMYFCASSDTGTSGGSSYNEQFFGPGTRLTVL.

This rearrangement joins TRBV4-1 to TRBJ2-7; TRBD1 might be the D (6 bases). Germline V CDR1 and CDR2: MGHRA, YSYEKL. The CDR3 spans 14 residues. Trimming cost V 1 base and J 9 bases, with 16 bases left between them. The CDR3 spells CASSQVRTDAVQYF. CDR3 DNA sequence: TGCGCCAGCAGCCAAGTTCGGACAGACGCAGTGCAGTACTTC.

This clone occurred a few times. The chain is built from TRBV29-1 and TRBJ2-7; maybe TRBD1 (6 bases). This CDR3 has 14 amino acids. Between the trimmed V and J ends, which lost 4 bases and 0 bases, there was a span of 13 bases. CDR1 SQVTM and CDR2 ANQGSEA come from the germline V gene. The CDR3 nucleotides read TGCAGCGTTGCCAAGACAGGACACTCCTACGAGCAGTACTTC. It yields the protein CSVAKTGHSYEQYF.

The chain uses TRBV27 and TRBJ2-5; 9 bases are a match to TRBD2. J lost 0 bases, V lost 5 bases, and 7 bases had no gene match. This CDR3 has 16 residues. Germline V gene sequence: CDR1 MNHEY, CDR2 SMNVEV (reference sequence). CDR3 residues: CASSRVSGGYQETQYF. Here the CDR3 DNA reads TGTGCCAGCAGTCGGGTGAGCGGGGGGTACCAAGAGACCCAGTACTTC.

This clone was seen a handful of times. CDR3 amino acids: CASRGGPSTDTQYF. The CDR3 region has the DNA TGTGCCAGCCGCGGGGGGCCGAGCACAGATACGCAGTATTTT. The chain has TRBV2 and TRBJ2-3, with 8 bases lining up with TRBD2. Germline CDR1 and CDR2: SNHLY and FYNNEI. The CDR3 extends over 14 amino acids. Trimming took 8 bases from V and 0 from J; bases not matched to a gene: 4.

Here the CDR3 reads CASSLAVAGSADTQYF. CDR3 coding DNA: TGCGCCAGCAGCTTGGCAGTGGCAGGGTCCGCAGATACGCAGTATTTT. This chain joins TRBV5-1 and TRBJ2-3, with TRBD1 as a possible D gene (5 bases). CDR3 size: 16 residues. Germline V gene sequence: CDR1 SGHRS, CDR2 YFSETQ. Trimming cost V 0 bases and J 4 bases, with 15 bases left between them.

This rearrangement joins TRBV19 to TRBJ1-5; 7 bases line up with TRBD1. Germline V lookup: CDR1 LNHDA, CDR2 SQIVND (reference sequence). The V and J ends lost 4 bases and 16 bases, in that order; junction bases with no gene match: 7. The CDR3 length is 11 residues. The CDR3 nucleotides are TGTGCCAGTAGTAGAGGGACAGAATTACATTTT. It specifies CASSRGTELHF.

The chain recombines TRBV5-4 with TRBJ2-5, with a tentative D call TRBD2 (5 bases). CDR3 length: 14 residues. Between the trimmed V and J ends, which lost 1 base and 5 bases, there was a span of 12 bases. CDR1 and CDR2 (germline): SGHNT, YYREEE (reference sequence). The CDR3 sequence is CASSLSRGPETQYF. For the CDR3, the DNA is TGTGCCAGCAGCTTGTCCCGCGGGCCGGAGACCCAGTACTTC.

The chain is built from TRBV5-1 and TRBJ1-1, with TRBD1 matching 7 bases. Germline CDR1 reads SGHRS; CDR2 reads YFSETQ. The CDR3 extends over 14 amino acids. Trimming took 7 bases from V and 1 from J; bases not matched to a gene: 7. This CDR3 is CASYSTGKNTEAFF. For the CDR3, the DNA is TGCGCCAGCTATTCGACAGGGAAGAACACTGAAGCTTTCTTT.

J is TRBJ2-3 and V is TRBV7-9; 9 nucleotides agree with TRBD1. Germline assignment: CDR1 SEHNR and CDR2 FQNEAQ (reference sequence). This CDR3 comprises 17 residues. The J segment lost 6 bases and the V segment lost 6 bases, leaving 16 bases of the junction unmatched. CDR3 nucleotide sequence: TGTGCCAGCAGTTTCCGAACAGGGGGCACCAAAACCGATACGCAGTATTTT. Translating gives CASSFRTGGTKTDTQYF. Full variable domain (outside the CDR3, taken from reference TRBV7-9 and TRBJ2-3): DTGVSQNPRHKITKRGQNVTFRCDPISEHNRLYWYRQTLGQGPEFLTYFQNEAQLEKSRLLSDRFSAERPKGSFSTLEIQRTEQGDSAMYLCASSFRTGGTKTDTQYFGPGTRLTVL.

J is TRBJ2-2 and V is TRBV5-1; 7 bases fit TRBD2. Looked up from germline, CDR1 is SGHRS and CDR2 is YFSETQ. V gave up 0 bases and J gave up 1 base; unmatched junction bases: 3. CDR3 length: 16 amino acids. The CDR3 bases are TGCGCCAGCAGCTTGGATGCTAGCGGGAACACCGGGGAGCTGTTTTTT. Translation: CASSLDASGNTGELFF.

This clone was seen only a few times. The V gene is TRBV29-1, the J gene TRBJ2-1, with D possibly matching TRBD1 (5 bases). CDR3 size: 15 residues. Trimming took off 2 bases at V and 0 bases at J, with 11 bases between the two ends. Germline V gene sequence: CDR1 SQVTM, CDR2 ANQGSEA. The chain's CDR3 is CSVENYRSSYNEQFF. The CDR3, as DNA: TGCAGCGTTGAAAATTACAGGAGCTCCTACAATGAGCAGTTCTTC.

This clone was seen a few times. This sequence joins TRBV10-3 and TRBJ2-5, with D possibly being TRBD1 (5 bases). Trimming shortened V by 3 bases and J by 7 bases, and 15 bases separated the two germline ends. Per the germline V gene, CDR1 is ENHRY and CDR2 is SYGVKD. The CDR3 runs 14 residues. In DNA form, the CDR3 reads TGTGCCATCAGTGACCCCGACAGCCCGCGGACCCAGTACTTC. Its translation: CAISDPDSPRTQYF.

The DNA for the CDR3 is TGCGCCAGCAGTCCGGGAGAGACCCAGTACTTC. Translating it yields CASSPGETQYF. The V call is TRBV5-1, the J call TRBJ2-5; D is ambiguous. V was shortened by 5 bases and J by 4 bases, with 6 bases between the two germline ends. Per germline, CDR1 SGHRS and CDR2 YFSETQ. The CDR3 runs 11 residues.

The CDR3 spells CASSLRTRAETQYF. In nucleotides, the CDR3 is TGCGCCAGCAGCCTACGGACTAGGGCGGAGACCCAGTACTTC. The chain recombines TRBV5-1 with TRBJ2-5; 7 nucleotides line up with TRBD2. This CDR3 has 14 residues. CDR1 and CDR2 (germline): SGHRS, YFSETQ. V dropped 4 bases and J dropped 5; count of bases not matched to a gene: 8.

The V and J genes are TRBV5-1 and TRBJ1-4; possible D gene TRBD1, 5 bases. The CDR3 extends over 14 amino acids. Germline loops: CDR1 SGHRS, CDR2 YFSETQ. V lost 3 bases, J lost 6 bases, and 12 bases lay in between. CDR3 bases: TGCGCCAGCAGCTGGTGGCAGGGCGATGAAAAACTGTTTTTT. It encodes CASSWWQGDEKLFF.

The chain uses TRBV25-1 and TRBJ2-7, with D possibly TRBD1 on 6 matching bases. This CDR3 has 13 residues. V lost 7 bases and J lost 0, with 10 bases in between. Germline V gene lookup returns CDR1 MGHDK and CDR2 SYGVNS. The CDR3 region is CASKDSFSYEQYF. The CDR3 DNA is TGTGCCAGCAAGGACAGCTTCTCCTACGAGCAGTACTTC.

This clone has just one count. The CDR3 sequence is CASSVAGGHNEQFF. The CDR3 region has the DNA TGTGCCAGCAGCGTAGCGGGGGGGCACAATGAGCAGTTCTTC. The chain joins TRBV9 to TRBJ2-1; 8 bases are shared with TRBD2. The ends lost 0 bases at V and 5 bases at J; junction bases unmatched: 1. Per the germline V gene, CDR1 is SGDLS and CDR2 is YYNGEE. CDR3 length: 14 amino acids. Supplemented by reference TRBV9 and TRBJ2-1, the full variable domain reads DSGVTQTPKHLITATGQRVTLRCSPRSGDLSVYWYQQSLDQGLQFLIQYYNGEERAKGNILERFSAQQFPDLHSELNLSSLELGDSALYFCASSVAGGHNEQFFGPGTRLTVL.

This chain joins TRBV5-1 and TRBJ2-5, with 11 bases fitting TRBD2. Germline V gene lookup returns CDR1 SGHRS and CDR2 YFSETQ. The length of the CDR3 is 16 residues. V lost 1 base and J lost 1; bases outside the gene matches: 3. CDR3 region: CASSLLLAGGQETQYF. The CDR3 nucleotides are TGCGCCAGCAGCTTGCTCCTAGCGGGAGGCCAAGAGACCCAGTACTTC.

The CDR3 loop is CASSPNRQGFNQPQHF. CDR3 coding DNA: TGTGCCAGCAGTCCCAATCGACAGGGCTTCAATCAGCCCCAGCATTTT. The chain carries TRBV2 and TRBJ1-5; 7 nucleotides match TRBD1. This CDR3 is built from 16 residues. CDR1 SNHLY and CDR2 FYNNEI come from the germline V gene. The trim removed 5 bases at V and 3 bases at J, leaving 10 bases unmatched.

The chain combines TRBV6-1 with TRBJ2-7; 10 bases align to TRBD2. The CDR3 consists of 15 residues. J lost 0 bases, V lost 7 bases, and 6 bases had no gene match. The germline CDR1 and CDR2 sequences are MNHNS and SASEGT. CDR3 in DNA: TGTGCCAGCAAAGCAGCGGGAGGGAGCTCCTACGAGCAGTACTTC. Amino acid sequence: CASKAAGGSSYEQYF.

The chain uses TRBV29-1 and TRBJ1-2; 8 bases align to TRBD1. This CDR3 contains 14 residues. After removal of 0 bases from V and 6 bases from J, the junction contained 6 bases not matched to a gene. Per the germline V gene, CDR1 is SQVTM and CDR2 is ANQGSEA. DNA for the CDR3: TGCAGCGTTGAAGATCCGGACAGGGAGCATGGCTACACCTTC. Translating gives CSVEDPDREHGYTF.

This clone was observed a few times. CDR3 region: CASSEAQGAEVDTQYF. As DNA, the CDR3 is TGTGCCAGCAGTGAAGCGCAGGGGGCAGAGGTAGATACGCAGTATTTT. The chain combines TRBV6-1 with TRBJ2-3; TRBD1 matches 8 bases. The CDR3 is 16 amino acids. CDR1 MNHNS and CDR2 SASEGT come from the germline V gene. V gave up 0 bases and J gave up 5 bases; unmatched junction bases: 7.

The J gene is TRBJ1-2, the V gene TRBV19; unclear D gene. Germline CDR1 reads LNHDA; CDR2 reads SQIVND (reference sequence). There are 15 residues in the CDR3. V lost 4 bases and J 0 bases, leaving 12 bases between the germline ends. The CDR3 nucleotides are TGTGCCAGTAGTACCACGTCACGAGCTAACTATGGCTACACCTTC. Amino acid sequence: CASSTTSRANYGYTF.

This clone was observed a few times. The genes are TRBV5-1 and TRBJ2-3; TRBD2 agrees at 8 bases. Germline CDR1 reads SGHRS; CDR2 reads YFSETQ. The CDR3 has 13 amino acids. V shed 7 bases, J shed 4 bases, and the junction held 5 bases outside the gene matches. The CDR3 nucleotides are TGCGCCAGCGGCGGGACTAGTGCAGATACGCAGTATTTT. This encodes CASGGTSADTQYF.

This chain joins TRBV19 and TRBJ2-2; 7 bases are a match to TRBD2. This CDR3 has 15 amino acids. Germline CDR1 is LNHDA and CDR2 is SQIVND (reference sequence). Trimming cost V 6 bases and J 2 bases; bases outside gene matches: 6. The CDR3 bases are TGTGCCAGTAGCCGCCGGGACTACAACACCGGGGAGCTGTTTTTT. Residues: CASSRRDYNTGELFF.